One and the same sample provided the 18 T cell receptor beta chains below, sequenced in a study of blood T cells in healthy people across ages. Combining a sample-barcoded 5' primer with a J-beta primer mix, a second PCR ran for about 7 to 11 cycles. A single record per CDR3 protein comes from TCRdb applying MiXCR to the 5' RACE reads. The sample gives about 1.8 million distinct CDR3 sequences, around half of which show up once; roughly 2% is in the top ten. Input material: blood. The origin of the receptors is a woman in her thirties or forties in good health.

J is TRBJ2-7 and V is TRBV11-1; 10 bases are shared with TRBD1. The closer fit of TRBJ2-5 to the DNA end suggests the J call may be wrong. The CDR3 runs 13 residues. The germline gives CDR1 SGHAT, CDR2 FQDESV (reference sequence). CDR3 nucleotides: TGTGCCAGCAGTTGGGACAGGGGAGGGACCCAGTACTTC. Its translation: CASSWDRGGTQYF.

Worth noting for this clonotype: The final CDR3 position lacks the conserved phenylalanine or tryptophan, pointing to a likely read error. The V and J genes are TRBV9 and TRBJ2-1, with unresolved D. The CDR3 is 12 amino acids. Trimming took 3 bases from V and 8 from J, leaving 9 bases between them. Germline V lookup: CDR1 SGDLS, CDR2 YYNGEE. The CDR3 loop is CASSDRSDEQFL. Here the CDR3 DNA reads TGTGCCAGCAGCGATCGGAGCGATGAGCAGTTCTTA.

This clonotype turned up a few times. The chain is built from TRBV28 and TRBJ2-7; 9 bases match TRBD1. The DNA end lines up better with TRBJ2-5; the J call may be wrong. CDR3 length equals 16 residues. Germline CDR1 is MDHEN and CDR2 is SYDVKM. The CDR3 DNA reads TGTGCCAGCAGTTCCTCCGGACAGGGGCTAAAAGAGACCCAGTACTTC. Encoded protein: CASSSSGQGLKETQYF.

The genes are TRBV20-1 and TRBJ2-4; weak D call: TRBD2 (6 bases). Looked up from germline, CDR1 is DFQATT and CDR2 is SNEGSKA (reference sequence). The CDR3 sequence is 15 residues long. V was clipped by 0 bases and J by 5 bases, with 14 bases between them. In DNA form, the CDR3 reads TGCAGTGCTAGAGATCGGGACTGGGACCAAAACATTCAGTACTTC. This sequence encodes CSARDRDWDQNIQYF.

The rearrangement links TRBV6-5 to TRBJ2-6; 10 positions match TRBD1. With V trimmed by 2 bases and J by 0 bases, 4 bases remained unmatched. Germline CDR1 MNHEY, CDR2 SVGAGI. CDR3 length: 18 residues. The CDR3 DNA follows: TGTGCCAGCAGTTACCGGACAGGGGGAGCCTCTGGGGCCAACGTCCTGACTTTC. It is translated as CASSYRTGGASGANVLTF.

The chain couples TRBV7-3 to TRBJ1-1; D gene unclear. CDR1 and CDR2 from the germline V gene are SGHTA and FQGTGA. The CDR3 is 14 amino acids. V was clipped by 2 bases and J by 4 bases, with 11 bases between them. Written as DNA, the CDR3 is TGTGCCAGCAGCTTACTTCCGGCAGTCACTGAAGCTTTCTTT. Its translation: CASSLLPAVTEAFF.

Turning to this clonotype: A junction end diverges from the germline sequence, so it may reflect a read error. This rearrangement joins TRBV4-1 to TRBJ1-2, with TRBD1 matching over 9 bases. The CDR3 is 15 amino acids. Germline CDR1 is MGHRA and CDR2 is YSYEKL. The chain's CDR3 is CASSQTDRGGVGYTF. The CDR3, as DNA: TGCGCTAGCAGCCAAACCGACAGGGGGGGGGTTGGCTACACCTTC.

The rearrangement joins TRBV28 to TRBJ2-1; D is perhaps TRBD1 (5 bases). Germline V CDR1 and CDR2: MDHEN, SYDVKM. Trimming stripped 7 bases from V and 6 bases from J, with 16 bases between. The CDR3 totals 14 residues. The CDR3 reads CASTIDSLPNEQFF. The CDR3 nucleotides are TGTGCCAGCACCATCGACAGTCTCCCCAATGAGCAGTTCTTC.

J is TRBJ2-1 and V is TRBV20-1, with no clear D. The CDR3 totals 14 residues. Trimming pared 2 bases from V and 0 bases from J, leaving 8 bases between. In germline, CDR1 is DFQATT, CDR2 SNEGSKA (reference sequence). CDR3 sequence: CSARRVDSYNEQFF. The CDR3, as DNA: TGCAGTGCTAGACGGGTTGACTCCTACAATGAGCAGTTCTTC.

The chain joins TRBV4-1 to TRBJ2-7; 9 bases align to TRBD2. CDR1 is MGHRA and CDR2 is YSYEKL in the germline V gene. The CDR3 loop spans 15 amino acids. V dropped 2 bases and J dropped 4; count of bases not matched to a gene: 6. The CDR3, as DNA: TGCGCCAGCAGCCAACGGCGGGGGGGCTTATACGAGCAGTACTTC. Its protein product is CASSQRRGGLYEQYF.

This clonotype was seen only a few times. CDR3 residues: CSARNGHRVTYEQYF. The CDR3 DNA is TGCAGTGCTAGGAACGGGCATCGGGTGACCTACGAGCAGTACTTC. The chain carries TRBV20-1 and TRBJ2-7; no definite D call. The CDR3 sequence is 15 residues long. Trimming took 3 bases from V and 2 from J, leaving 17 bases between them. Looked up from germline, CDR1 is DFQATT and CDR2 is SNEGSKA (reference sequence).

This clonotype came up many times. V gene TRBV5-1 combines with J gene TRBJ2-7, with D perhaps matching TRBD1 or TRBD2 (5 bases each). The CDR3 sequence is 13 residues long. Germline V lookup: CDR1 SGHRS, CDR2 YFSETQ. V lost 6 bases to trimming and J lost 1 base, with 11 bases between them. In DNA, the CDR3 is TGCGCCAGCATCAAAGAGGGGTCCTACGAGCAGTACTTC. This sequence encodes CASIKEGSYEQYF.

V usage is TRBV6-6 and J usage is TRBJ2-1; 8 nucleotides match TRBD2. CDR1 MNHNY and CDR2 SVGAGI come from the germline V gene (reference sequence). Losses at the gene ends were 3 bases for V and 10 bases for J; bases not matched to a gene: 5. The CDR3 has 13 residues. CDR3 nucleotide sequence: TGTGCCAGCAGTTATAGCGGGGTGAGGGAGCAGTTCTTC. Protein product: CASSYSGVREQFF.

This chain uses TRBV10-3 with TRBJ2-5; no firm D call. CDR3 size: 13 residues. Per germline, CDR1 ENHRY and CDR2 SYGVKD. V was clipped by 6 bases and J by 5 bases, with 13 bases between them. The CDR3 DNA reads as TGTGCCATCAGAAGATCTGAGCACGAGACCCAGTACTTC. Translated, it gives CAIRRSEHETQYF.

This clonotype occurred a few times. V gene TRBV20-1 combines with J gene TRBJ2-4; D is possibly TRBD2 (6 bases). Between the trimmed V and J ends, which lost 8 bases and 2 bases, there was a span of 10 bases. Germline CDR1 reads DFQATT; CDR2 reads SNEGSKA (reference sequence). This CDR3 spans 12 amino acids. The CDR3 sequence is CSTGGTKNIQYF. In nucleotides, the CDR3 is TGCAGTACTGGGGGGACCAAAAACATTCAGTACTTC.

The genes are TRBV7-2 and TRBJ1-5, with TRBD1 matching over 7 bases. The CDR3 loop spans 15 amino acids. V trimming: 8 bases; J trimming: 6 bases; junction bases outside the gene matches: 13. CDR1 is SGHTA and CDR2 is FQGNSA in the germline V gene. The CDR3 loop reads CASSPETGVAQPQHF. CDR3 coding DNA: TGTGCCAGCTCTCCCGAAACAGGGGTGGCTCAGCCCCAGCATTTT.

CDR3 coding DNA: TGTGCCAGCAGCCGGGGGCTCGGACAGGCGGGTGAAAAACTGTTTTTT. Its protein product is CASSRGLGQAGEKLFF. The J gene is TRBJ1-4, the V gene TRBV3-1; 7 bases map to TRBD1. Per the germline V gene, CDR1 is LGHDT and CDR2 is YNNKEL (reference sequence). CDR3 size: 16 residues. After removal of 4 bases from V and 7 bases from J, the junction contained 12 bases not matched to a gene.

This clonotype showed up just a few times. The V call is TRBV12-3 or TRBV12-4, the J call TRBJ2-7; a possible D gene is TRBD2 (6 bases). CDR3 length equals 14 residues. Trimming shortened V by 2 bases and J by 2 bases, and 10 bases separated the two germline ends. The CDR3 here is CASSLRGNTYEQYF. The CDR3, as DNA: TGTGCCAGCAGTTTACGGGGGAATACCTACGAGCAGTACTTC.